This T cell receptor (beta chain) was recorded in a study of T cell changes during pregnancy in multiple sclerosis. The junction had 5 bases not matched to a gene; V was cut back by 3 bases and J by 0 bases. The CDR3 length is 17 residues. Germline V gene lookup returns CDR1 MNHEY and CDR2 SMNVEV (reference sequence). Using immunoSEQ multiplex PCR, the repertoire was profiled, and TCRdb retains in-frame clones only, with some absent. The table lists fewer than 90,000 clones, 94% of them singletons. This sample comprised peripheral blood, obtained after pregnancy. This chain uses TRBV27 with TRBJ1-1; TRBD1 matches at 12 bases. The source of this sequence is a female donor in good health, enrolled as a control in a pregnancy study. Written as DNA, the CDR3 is TGTGCCAGCAGTTTTGTCGGGACAGGGGGCATGAACACTGAAGCTTTCTTT. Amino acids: CASSFVGTGGMNTEAFF.